Listed here are 31 T cell receptor beta chains from one sample, sequenced in a study of T cells after yellow fever vaccination. A single record per CDR3 protein comes from TCRdb applying MiXCR to the 5' RACE reads. This repertoire shows about 73,000 distinct CDR3 sequences, almost 8% found once; its top ten account for less than 50%. Sequencing was performed on CD8+ T cells sorted from PBMCs, taken on the day of the yellow fever booster vaccination. The source is a man under 40 who received the YFV17D yellow fever vaccine.

CDR3 sequence (DNA): TGCGCCAGCAGCCAAGCGCTCGGACAGGCAGATACGCAGTATTTT. The encoded protein is CASSQALGQADTQYF. The chain couples TRBV4-3 to TRBJ2-3; TRBD1 matches 7 bases. The V gene's germline CDR1 is LGHNA and CDR2 YSLEER. CDR3 length equals 15 residues. Trimming at V came to 1 base and at J to 4 bases, leaving 5 bases not matched to a gene.

The rearrangement uses TRBV7-6 and TRBJ2-1; TRBD2 agrees at 8 bases. The CDR3 is made up of 15 amino acids. In germline, CDR1 is SGHVS, CDR2 FNYEAQ. The V and J ends lost 5 bases and 4 bases, in that order; junction bases with no gene match: 7. Here the CDR3 reads CASSGHSGTYNEQFF. CDR3 DNA sequence: TGTGCCAGCAGCGGTCATAGCGGGACGTACAATGAGCAGTTCTTC. Based on the CDR3 plus reference TRBV7-6 and TRBJ2-1, the full variable domain is GAGVSQSPRYKVTKRGQDVALRCDPISGHVSLYWYRQALGQGPEFLTYFNYEAQQDKSGLPNDRFSAERPEGSISTLTIQRTEQRDSAMYRCASSGHSGTYNEQFFGPGTRLTVL.

This clonotype has a handful of counts. The rearrangement uses TRBV30 and TRBJ2-7; 7 positions agree with TRBD1. Germline lookup yields CDR1 GTSNPN and CDR2 SVGIG (reference sequence). V was pared by 2 bases and J by 5 bases, with 6 bases of the junction left unmatched. This CDR3 has 13 residues. The CDR3 sequence is CAWSRQGPNEQYF. As DNA, the CDR3 is TGTGCCTGGAGTCGACAGGGCCCCAACGAGCAGTACTTC. Combining the CDR3 with reference TRBV30 and TRBJ2-7 gives the whole variable domain SQTIHQWPATLVQPVGSPLSLECTVEGTSNPNLYWYRQAAGRGLQLLFYSVGIGQISSEVPQNLSASRPQDRQFILSSKKLLLSDSGFYLCAWSRQGPNEQYFGPGTRLTVT.

In this sample, this clonotype turned up a few times. The rearrangement links TRBV21-1 to TRBJ2-1; TRBD1 reflects the table's D call only, with no check against the DNA. TRBV21-1 constitutes a pseudogene. This CDR3 contains 18 residues. In nucleotides, the CDR3 is TGTGCCAGCAGCAAAGCTTCCCCCAGGGGGCGCATCGACAATGAGCAGTTCTTC. Its translation is CASSKASPRGRIDNEQFF.

The chain combines TRBV7-2 with TRBJ2-4, with D uncertain. The CDR3 loop spans 17 amino acids. Germline V gives CDR1 SGHTA, CDR2 FQGNSA. The germline V and J ends were trimmed by 2 bases and 0 bases, with 14 bases remaining between them. CDR3 DNA: TGTGCCAGCAGCTTACCCGGCTCCACAGTAGCCAAAAACATTCAGTACTTC. Its translation: CASSLPGSTVAKNIQYF. Full variable domain (rest looked up from reference TRBV7-2 and TRBJ2-4): GAGVSQSPSNKVTEKGKDVELRCDPISGHTALYWYRQSLGQGLEFLIYFQGNSAPDKSGLPSDRFSAERTGGSVSTLTIQRTQQEDSAVYLCASSLPGSTVAKNIQYFGAGTRLSVL.

This CDR3 is CASSYGGTEAFF. CDR3 bases: TGTGCCAGCAGTTACGGAGGGACTGAAGCTTTCTTT. The chain is built from TRBV6-5 and TRBJ1-1, with D unresolved. The V gene's germline CDR1 is MNHEY and CDR2 SVGAGI. The V end lost 2 bases, the J end lost 5 bases, and 6 bases lay between the germline ends. The CDR3 covers 12 residues.

Many counts were recorded for this clonotype. The chain combines TRBV20-1 with TRBJ2-1; 11 nucleotides align to TRBD2. This CDR3 is built from 14 residues. The germline V gene encodes CDR1 DFQATT and CDR2 SNEGSKA (reference sequence). The V and J ends lost 3 bases and 5 bases, in that order; junction bases with no gene match: 3. CDR3 in DNA: TGCAGTGCTAGGGGACTAGCGGAAAACAATGAGCAGTTCTTC. Translated, it gives CSARGLAENNEQFF.

This clonotype was detected only a few times. The chain uses TRBV19 and TRBJ1-5, with D possibly being TRBD1 (6 bases). Trimming took 5 bases from V and 6 from J, leaving 11 bases between them. The CDR3 totals 13 residues. Germline CDR1 reads LNHDA; CDR2 reads SQIVND (reference sequence). The CDR3 reads CASSVDRSQPQHF. CDR3 nucleotides: TGTGCCAGTAGTGTTGACAGGTCTCAGCCCCAGCATTTT.

This clonotype was seen more than once but under ten times. The chain links TRBV30 to TRBJ2-7; D is perhaps TRBD2 (5 bases). Germline V gene data show CDR1 as GTSNPN and CDR2 as SVGIG (reference sequence). The CDR3 covers 11 residues. Trimming left V 2 bases short and J 6 bases short, with 8 bases between. CDR3 DNA: TGTGCCTGGAGTACGGGAAGCGAGCAGTACTTC. Protein product: CAWSTGSEQYF. Together with reference TRBV30 and TRBJ2-7, the CDR3 gives the full variable domain: SQTIHQWPATLVQPVGSPLSLECTVEGTSNPNLYWYRQAAGRGLQLLFYSVGIGQISSEVPQNLSASRPQDRQFILSSKKLLLSDSGFYLCAWSTGSEQYFGPGTRLTVT.

This clonotype was recorded only once. The genes are TRBV28 and TRBJ2-6, with D perhaps given as TRBD1 or TRBD2 (5 bases each). The CDR3 is 17 residues long. Germline assignment: CDR1 MDHEN and CDR2 SYDVKM. V shed 10 bases and J shed 3 bases, with 22 bases lying between them. CDR3 DNA: TGTGCCATGGGCACCGGGACGCTCAGCTGTGGGGCCAACGTCCTGACTTTC. This translates into CAMGTGTLSCGANVLTF.

This clonotype appeared many times. The chain links TRBV25-1 to TRBJ2-1; no reliable D call. Between the trimmed V and J ends, which lost 3 bases and 15 bases, there was a span of 12 bases. The CDR3 length is 11 residues. Germline CDR1 MGHDK, CDR2 SYGVNS. The CDR3 bases are TGTGCCAGCAGTGATGTTCCGGACCTGTTCTTC. Amino acid sequence: CASSDVPDLFF.

This clonotype was seen ten or more times. This chain joins TRBV7-2 and TRBJ2-7; no clear D. Germline V gene data show CDR1 as SGHTA and CDR2 as FQGNSA. Trimming left V 2 bases short and J 5 bases short, with 4 bases between. The CDR3 spans 11 residues. CDR3 DNA sequence: TGTGCCAGCAGCTTATACCACGAGCAGTACTTC. It codes for CASSLYHEQYF.

The chain employs TRBV6-5 and TRBJ1-1; D remains ambiguous. Germline V CDR1 and CDR2: MNHEY, SVGAGI. There are 14 residues in the CDR3. The germline V and J ends were trimmed by 2 bases and 4 bases, with 11 bases remaining between them. CDR3 residues: CASSYGEGGTEAFF. The DNA of the CDR3 is TGTGCCAGCAGTTACGGGGAGGGAGGCACTGAAGCTTTCTTT.

This clonotype was picked up many times. The chain has TRBV7-9 and TRBJ2-5, with D possibly TRBD2 on 5 matching bases. Looked up from germline, CDR1 is SEHNR and CDR2 is FQNEAQ (reference sequence). Trimming pared 6 bases from V and 0 bases from J, leaving 5 bases between. This CDR3 spans 12 amino acids. The CDR3 nucleotides read TGTGCCAGCAGGAGGGACCAAGAGACCCAGTACTTC. Encoded protein: CASRRDQETQYF.

The chain carries TRBV20-1 and TRBJ2-1; D uncertain. The germline CDR1 and CDR2 sequences are DFQATT and SNEGSKA (reference sequence). With 5 bases removed from V and 0 bases from J, the gap between germline ends came to 11 bases. The CDR3 runs 14 residues. CDR3 in amino acids: CSAHPSDSYNEQFF. In DNA, the CDR3 is TGCAGTGCTCACCCTAGTGACTCCTACAATGAGCAGTTCTTC.

This rearrangement joins TRBV20-1 to TRBJ2-3, with 9 bases that match TRBD2. V was pared by 0 bases and J by 8 bases, with 12 bases of the junction left unmatched. Germline-derived CDR1 and CDR2 are DFQATT and SNEGSKA (reference sequence). The CDR3 is 16 residues long. CDR3 coding DNA: TGCAGTGCTAGAGATTACGCGGGAGGGCCTATAGGTACGCAGTATTTT. It translates to CSARDYAGGPIGTQYF.

With regard to this clonotype: The junction does not match germline at one end; this may be a read error. This chain joins TRBV7-7 and TRBJ2-1; D not resolved. Looked up from germline, CDR1 is SSHAT and CDR2 is FNYEAQ (reference sequence). The CDR3 has 12 residues. CDR3 coding DNA: TGTGCTAGCAGCTCCTACCTGAATGAGCAGTTCTTC. This codes for CASSSYLNEQFF. The whole variable domain, filled in from reference TRBV7-7 and TRBJ2-1, reads GAGVSQSPRYKVTKRGQDVTLRCDPISSHATLYWYQQALGQGPEFLTYFNYEAQPDKSGLPSDRFSAERPEGSISTLTIQRTEQRDSAMYRCASSSYLNEQFFGPGTRLTVL.

This clonotype appeared a few times. The V and J genes are TRBV6-1 and TRBJ2-7; 8 bases align to TRBD1. This CDR3 spans 13 amino acids. V lost 4 bases, J lost 2 bases, and 1 base stayed unmatched. CDR1 is MNHNS, CDR2 SASEGT, per germline. The CDR3 DNA reads TGTGCCAGCAGTGGGGACAGGACCTACGAGCAGTACTTC. It is translated as CASSGDRTYEQYF.

The V and J genes are TRBV15 and TRBJ2-5; perhaps TRBD2 as D (5 bases). The germline gives CDR1 LNHNV, CDR2 YYDKDF (reference sequence). V lost 5 bases, J lost 4 bases, and 14 bases lay in between. The CDR3 length is 14 residues. DNA of the CDR3: TGTGCCACCAGCCAGAGGTCGGGGATAGAGACCCAGTACTTC. This translates into CATSQRSGIETQYF.

Many counts were recorded for this clonotype. This sequence joins TRBV15 and TRBJ2-7; tentatively, D is TRBD1 (6 bases). Trimming removed 10 bases at V and 0 bases at J, with 13 bases between. There are 13 residues in the CDR3. Germline CDR1 reads LNHNV; CDR2 reads YYDKDF (reference sequence). This CDR3 is CAIAQGSSYEQYF. CDR3 nucleotide sequence: TGTGCCATCGCGCAGGGGAGCTCCTACGAGCAGTACTTC.

The chain recombines TRBV4-3 with TRBJ2-7; 12 bases are shared with TRBD2. Germline CDR1 reads LGHNA; CDR2 reads YSLEER. The CDR3 loop spans 15 amino acids. The V and J ends lost 1 base and 10 bases, in that order; junction bases with no gene match: 8. CDR3 sequence: CASSQGFGTSGQQYF. CDR3 in DNA: TGCGCCAGCAGCCAAGGTTTCGGGACTAGCGGGCAACAGTACTTC.

This clonotype was counted a few times. This chain connects TRBV29-1 to TRBJ2-1; D ambiguous. This CDR3 region has 13 residues. Trimming cost V 6 bases and J 0 bases, with 9 bases left between them. Germline loops: CDR1 SQVTM, CDR2 ANQGSEA. The DNA for the CDR3 is TGCAGCGTAGTACCGGTCTCCTACAATGAGCAGTTCTTC. This translates into CSVVPVSYNEQFF.

This clonotype was detected many times. This chain connects TRBV27 to TRBJ2-2; D uncertain. The CDR3 totals 14 residues. CDR1 and CDR2 (germline): MNHEY, SMNVEV (reference sequence). V gave up 1 base and J gave up 5 bases, with 8 bases separating them. In nucleotides, the CDR3 is TGTGCCAGCAGTTTATTTGTGGGGACCGGGGAGCTGTTTTTT. It yields the protein CASSLFVGTGELFF.

The sample holds a few counts of this clonotype. This chain links TRBV19 with TRBJ2-7; 7 positions match TRBD2. Germline V CDR1 and CDR2: LNHDA, SQIVND (reference sequence). Trimming removed 5 bases from V and 3 bases from J; junction bases left unmatched: 22. CDR3 length: 19 residues. The CDR3 spells CASSPRTGSVGLESYEQYF. As DNA, the CDR3 is TGTGCCAGTAGTCCACGGACCGGGAGTGTAGGACTAGAAAGCTACGAGCAGTACTTC.

Here the CDR3 DNA reads TGCGCCAGCAGCCAAGAACAGGTAGCGGTATACACAGATACGCAGTATTTT. Translating gives CASSQEQVAVYTDTQYF. The rearrangement uses TRBV4-3 and TRBJ2-3; possibly TRBD2 for D (6 bases). Germline CDR1 is LGHNA and CDR2 is YSLEER. The CDR3 is made up of 17 amino acids. Trimming pared 0 bases from V and 2 bases from J, leaving 15 bases between.

In its sample, this clonotype was seen a few times. The chain is built from TRBV12-3 or TRBV12-4 and TRBJ2-1; no definite D call. This CDR3 comprises 15 residues. Trimming pared 1 base from V and 0 bases from J, leaving 7 bases between. CDR3 protein: CASSLGAGSYNEQFF. DNA for the CDR3: TGTGCCAGCAGTTTAGGGGCCGGCTCCTACAATGAGCAGTTCTTC.

In its sample, this clonotype was seen a few times. V and J are TRBV7-6 and TRBJ2-5; perhaps TRBD1 as D (6 bases). Trimming left V 5 bases short and J 10 bases short, with 17 bases between. Per the germline V gene, CDR1 is SGHVS and CDR2 is FNYEAQ. The CDR3 totals 13 residues. CDR3: CASSQDSQGDQYF. The CDR3 coding sequence is TGTGCCAGCAGCCAGGACAGCCAAGGTGACCAGTACTTC.

V usage is TRBV21-1 and J usage is TRBJ2-1; the table's D call, TRBD2, was not checked against the DNA. TRBV21-1 is designated a pseudogene. The length of the CDR3 is 17 residues. CDR3 in DNA: TGTGCCAGCAGCTACGGGCCCCTCGCAAGCGGTCTCGATGAGCAGTTCTTC. This sequence encodes CASSYGPLASGLDEQFF.

There are a few counts of this clonotype. The rearrangement joins TRBV5-6 to TRBJ1-6, with a tentative D call TRBD1 (5 bases). V lost 4 bases and J lost 7, with 12 bases in between. The CDR3 runs to 14 residues. Germline V gene lookup returns CDR1 SGHDT and CDR2 YYEEEE. The CDR3: CASSLLKGNSPLHF. CDR3 DNA sequence: TGTGCCAGCAGCCTTTTAAAGGGGAATTCACCCCTCCACTTT.

The J gene is TRBJ2-7, the V gene TRBV20-1; D is perhaps TRBD1 (5 bases). V was cut by 4 bases and J by 3 bases, with 7 bases left in between. Germline CDR1 and CDR2: DFQATT and SNEGSKA (reference sequence). The CDR3 consists of 11 residues. The CDR3 bases are TGCAGTGCTACCAGGGACTACGAGCAGTACTTC. As protein: CSATRDYEQYF.

This clonotype was found a few times. J is TRBJ2-7 and V is TRBV7-9; D is perhaps TRBD2 (6 bases). Trimming removed 8 bases from V and 5 bases from J, with 10 bases in between. The V gene's germline CDR1 is SEHNR and CDR2 FQNEAQ (reference sequence). This CDR3 is built from 11 residues. The CDR3 nucleotides read TGTGCCAGCGGACGGGGGAACGAGCAGTACTTC. It codes for CASGRGNEQYF.